This TCR beta chain was captured by sequencing in a study of blood T cell repertoires in COVID-19. Background on the study: The analysed material was cDNA or gDNA that came from T cells, B-cell-depleted T cells, or PBMCs.

The CDR3 consists of 17 residues. V gave up 6 bases and J gave up 0 bases; unmatched junction bases: 5. In germline, CDR1 is LGHDT, CDR2 YNNKEL (reference sequence). Under the authors' procedure: Reference gene primer amplification gave nucleated cell count estimates. The method was immunoSEQ multiplex PCR; TCRdb's version includes in-frame clones alone and lacks a portion of them. D and trimming come from the DNA, and the V and J calls and clone size come from that table. In the table there are about 36,000 clones, 85% to 90% of which are singletons. The receptor was isolated from a man in his fifties or sixties with active or convalescent COVID-19. The chain is built from TRBV3-1 (or the pseudogene TRBV3-2) and TRBJ2-7; 16 bases match TRBD2. Specimen: peripheral blood. Here the CDR3 DNA reads TGTGCCAGCAGAAAGGGACTAGCGGGAGGGAGCTCCTACGAGCAGTACTTC. Translating gives CASRKGLAGGSSYEQYF.